This T cell receptor (beta chain) originates from a study of blood T cell repertoires in COVID-19. Overall study context: Sites across the United States, Italy and Spain contributed samples from acute and convalescent COVID-19.

Germline trimming cut 0 bases from V and 3 bases from J; bases unmatched to any gene: 4. Germline assignment: CDR1 LGHNA and CDR2 YNFKEQ. This CDR3 has 16 residues. Per the original methods: Amplification of reference gene primers provided the estimated nucleated cell counts. Assay used: immunoSEQ multiplex PCR; TCRdb lists only in-frame clones, some missing. Clone size and the V and J calls come from that table; the DNA yielded D and trimming. The sample records 140,000 or so clones, approximately 81% being singletons. Sequencing input: peripheral blood. The J gene is TRBJ2-2, the V gene TRBV4-2, with 7 bases that match TRBD1. The clonotype comes from a human donor in a cohort sampled during active COVID-19. For the CDR3, the DNA is TGTGCCAGCAGCCAAGATCGGACAGGAGACACCGGGGAGCTGTTTTTT. This codes for CASSQDRTGDTGELFF.